These 28 T cell receptor beta chains came from one sample sequenced in a study of cytomegalovirus exposure and HLA in healthy donors. The PCR made use of 60 Vbeta and 13 Jbeta primers. TCRdb's table, derived via immunoSEQ multiplex PCR, lists solely in-frame clones and lacks some. There are 110,000 or so clones in the sample; over 60% occur only once, and roughly 8.3% lies in the top ten. The sample comprised PBMCs. The source is a man aged 18-30 years in good health and CMV-seropositive.

The chain links TRBV6-6 to TRBJ1-2; TRBD1 matches 9 bases. The CDR3 has 16 residues. Per germline, CDR1 MNHNY and CDR2 SVGAGI (reference sequence). V lost 5 bases to trimming and J lost 4 bases; unmatched junction nucleotides: 11. Here the CDR3 DNA reads TGTGCCAGCAGTCCCGGGACAGGGAATAGCGGCTATGGCTACACCTTC. This translates into CASSPGTGNSGYGYTF.

This clone was counted between two and nine times. The gene calls are TRBV28 and TRBJ1-4, with TRBD1 matching over 7 bases. V shed 1 base, J shed 0 bases, and the junction held 8 bases outside the gene matches. Germline CDR1 reads MDHEN; CDR2 reads SYDVKM. This CDR3 has 18 amino acids. In DNA form, the CDR3 reads TGTGCCAGCAGTTTATCGATCGGACAGGTGGCAACTAATGAAAAACTGTTTTTT. Its translation is CASSLSIGQVATNEKLFF.

Only a few counts were recorded for this clone. V usage is TRBV11-3 and J usage is TRBJ2-7; maybe TRBD1 (7 bases). Trimming took 5 bases from V and 0 from J, leaving 23 bases between them. Germline CDR1 SGHNT, CDR2 YENEEA. The CDR3 is 18 residues long. The CDR3 nucleotides read TGTGCCAGCAGCGTTACCGTAGATGCGGGACAGCTCTCCTACGAGCAGTACTTC. Translation gives CASSVTVDAGQLSYEQYF.

The chain is built from TRBV7-6 and TRBJ2-3, with 9 nucleotides matching TRBD1. The germline V gene encodes CDR1 SGHVS and CDR2 FNYEAQ. Trimming removed 3 bases from V and 4 bases from J; junction bases left unmatched: 8. The CDR3 runs to 16 residues. The CDR3 protein is CASSLGTGRWADTQYF. DNA for the CDR3: TGTGCCAGCAGCTTGGGGACAGGGCGATGGGCAGATACGCAGTATTTT. The entire variable domain, with the rest obtained from reference TRBV7-6 and TRBJ2-3, is as follows: GAGVSQSPRYKVTKRGQDVALRCDPISGHVSLYWYRQALGQGPEFLTYFNYEAQQDKSGLPNDRFSAERPEGSISTLTIQRTEQRDSAMYRCASSLGTGRWADTQYFGPGTRLTVL.

This chain connects TRBV27 to TRBJ1-1, with 7 bases matching TRBD1. CDR3 length: 17 amino acids. Germline CDR1 and CDR2: MNHEY and SMNVEV (reference sequence). The J segment lost 0 bases and the V segment lost 1 base, leaving 8 bases of the junction unmatched. CDR3: CASSLYPGQLMNTEAFF. Here the CDR3 DNA reads TGTGCCAGCAGTTTATACCCGGGACAGCTCATGAACACTGAAGCTTTCTTT.

A few counts support this clone. The rearrangement joins TRBV5-6 to TRBJ2-7, with D unresolved. The CDR3 is 13 residues long. Germline V gene data show CDR1 as SGHDT and CDR2 as YYEEEE. Trimming stripped 0 bases from V and 5 bases from J, with 9 bases between. This chain's CDR3 is CASSLAIQHEQYV. As DNA, the CDR3 is TGTGCCAGCAGCTTGGCGATACAGCACGAGCAGTACGTC.

This rearrangement joins TRBV7-9 to TRBJ2-6, with a possible D match to TRBD1 (6 bases). The CDR3 contains 15 residues. Trimming left V 5 bases short and J 3 bases short, with 11 bases between. The V gene's germline CDR1 is SEHNR and CDR2 FQNEAQ (reference sequence). CDR3 residues: CASSKQGGGANVLTF. DNA for the CDR3: TGTGCCAGCAGCAAACAGGGTGGTGGGGCCAACGTCCTGACTTTC.

CDR3 protein: CASRLRRGYEKLFF. The DNA for the CDR3 is TGTGCAAGTCGCTTAAGGAGGGGTTATGAAAAACTGTTTTTT. The V call is TRBV12-2, the J call TRBJ1-4. TRBV12-2 is deemed a pseudogene. The length of the CDR3 is 14 residues.

In this sample, this clone turned up a few times. The chain carries TRBV30 and TRBJ2-1; TRBD1 aligns across 7 bases. The CDR3 is made up of 10 amino acids. V dropped 3 bases and J dropped 13; count of bases not matched to a gene: 3. Germline lookup yields CDR1 GTSNPN and CDR2 SVGIG (reference sequence). The CDR3 DNA sequence: TGTGCCTGGAGGGGGACAGCTCAGTTCTTC. Translated: CAWRGTAQFF.

The chain employs TRBV6-5 and TRBJ1-2; 10 bases match TRBD1. The CDR3 length is 15 residues. The germline gives CDR1 MNHEY, CDR2 SVGAGI. Trimming removed 2 bases from V and 1 base from J; junction bases left unmatched: 1. The CDR3 DNA reads as TGTGCCAGCAGTTACCGGGACAGGGGTAACTATGGCTACACCTTC. Encoded protein: CASSYRDRGNYGYTF.

This chain connects TRBV27 to TRBJ2-3; unclear D gene. The CDR3 consists of 13 residues. Germline V gene data show CDR1 as MNHEY and CDR2 as SMNVEV (reference sequence). V lost 5 bases and J 0 bases, leaving 6 bases between the germline ends. The CDR3 here is CASSHGSTDTQYF. The DNA for the CDR3 is TGTGCCAGCAGTCACGGGAGCACAGATACGCAGTATTTT.

The chain has TRBV5-1 and TRBJ2-3; 8 bases line up with TRBD1. Per germline, CDR1 SGHRS and CDR2 YFSETQ. The CDR3 length is 14 residues. With 5 bases clipped from V and 6 bases from J, the junction kept 8 bases outside the gene matches. CDR3 region: CASRRQGIDDTQYF. The CDR3 DNA follows: TGCGCCAGCAGACGACAGGGGATTGACGATACGCAGTATTTT.

This chain connects TRBV2 to TRBJ2-1; D perhaps matches TRBD1 (6 bases). There are 15 residues in the CDR3. Germline lookup yields CDR1 SNHLY and CDR2 FYNNEI. Trimming shortened V by 3 bases and J by 0 bases, and 9 bases separated the two germline ends. In DNA, the CDR3 is TGTGCCAGCAGTGAGGGGGCGAGCTCCTACAATGAGCAGTTCTTC. It is translated as CASSEGASSYNEQFF.

The rearrangement joins TRBV6-5 to TRBJ1-1; D may be TRBD1 (6 bases). The ends were cut back, 2 bases at V and 5 bases at J, with 15 bases in the middle. Germline loops: CDR1 MNHEY, CDR2 SVGAGI. The CDR3 spans 15 residues. The CDR3 region is CASSYTQGLMTEAFF. The CDR3, as DNA: TGTGCCAGCAGTTACACCCAGGGGCTTATGACTGAAGCTTTCTTT.

The chain is built from TRBV5-8 and TRBJ1-2; 7 bases align to TRBD1. The J segment lost 1 base and the V segment lost 4 bases, leaving 13 bases of the junction unmatched. Germline V gene data show CDR1 as SGHTS and CDR2 as YDEGEE. This CDR3 is built from 17 residues. The CDR3: CASSARRYRGDNYGYTF. The CDR3 bases are TGTGCCAGCAGCGCCCGGCGCTACAGGGGAGATAACTATGGCTACACCTTC.

This sequence joins TRBV15 and TRBJ2-1; D is ambiguous. V was clipped by 0 bases and J by 7 bases, with 4 bases between them. The germline V gene has CDR1 LNHNV and CDR2 YYDKDF (reference sequence). This CDR3 region has 12 residues. The CDR3 coding sequence is TGTGCCACCAGCAGAGATGAGAATGAGCAGTTCTTC. Its protein is CATSRDENEQFF.

The chain carries TRBV5-4 and TRBJ2-3; maybe TRBD1 (6 bases). Trimming removed 1 base at V and 6 bases at J, with 12 bases between. The CDR3 consists of 14 residues. CDR1 SGHNT and CDR2 YYREEE come from the germline V gene (reference sequence). CDR3 nucleotides: TGTGCCAGCAGCTTGAACAGGGAGAGGGATACGCAGTATTTT. Its protein product is CASSLNRERDTQYF.

The chain uses TRBV7-9 and TRBJ1-2; possible D gene TRBD1, 6 bases. V lost 7 bases to trimming and J lost 2 bases, with 11 bases between them. Germline CDR1 reads SEHNR; CDR2 reads FQNEAQ (reference sequence). CDR3 length: 13 residues. CDR3 DNA: TGTGCCAGCACCGTGCAGGGGAACTATGGCTACACCTTC. Residues: CASTVQGNYGYTF.

The chain links TRBV28 to TRBJ1-5, with D unclear. Germline V gene lookup returns CDR1 MDHEN and CDR2 SYDVKM. CDR3 length equals 14 residues. V lost 3 bases and J 8 bases, leaving 14 bases between the germline ends. CDR3 DNA sequence: TGTGCCAGCAGTTTGGTTGGTTCGCGAGAGCCCCAGCATTTT. Protein sequence: CASSLVGSREPQHF.

This chain joins TRBV2 and TRBJ2-2; 7 nucleotides match TRBD1. CDR1 SNHLY and CDR2 FYNNEI come from the germline V gene. After removal of 4 bases from V and 5 bases from J, the junction contained 7 bases not matched to a gene. The CDR3 runs to 15 residues. The CDR3 DNA reads TGTGCCAGCAGTGTGCTCAAGGGGGCGACCGGGGAGCTGTTTTTT. Translating gives CASSVLKGATGELFF. Full variable domain (remainder filled in from reference TRBV2 and TRBJ2-2): EPEVTQTPSHQVTQMGQEVILRCVPISNHLYFYWYRQILGQKVEFLVSFYNNEISEKSEIFDDQFSVERPDGSNFTLKIRSTKLEDSAMYFCASSVLKGATGELFFGEGSRLTVL.

The chain is built from TRBV14 and TRBJ1-2; D is unclear. The CDR3 spans 13 residues. The V and J ends lost 5 bases and 5 bases respectively, with 12 bases between them. Germline-derived CDR1 and CDR2 are SGHDN and FVKESK. CDR3 protein: CASSETSIYGYTF. Here the CDR3 DNA reads TGTGCCAGCAGCGAGACTTCGATTTATGGCTACACCTTC.

The gene calls are TRBV5-6 and TRBJ2-7; 10 nucleotides line up with TRBD2. This CDR3 contains 14 residues. V lost 4 bases, J lost 2 bases, and 3 bases stayed unmatched. The germline V gene encodes CDR1 SGHDT and CDR2 YYEEEE. CDR3 loop: CASSESGGAYEQYF. The CDR3 DNA follows: TGTGCCAGCAGCGAGAGCGGGGGGGCCTACGAGCAGTACTTC.

V gene TRBV28 combines with J gene TRBJ1-5, with D perhaps TRBD1 (5 bases). Germline V CDR1 and CDR2: MDHEN, SYDVKM. CDR3 length: 15 amino acids. The V gene lost 3 bases and the J gene lost 5 bases, with 14 bases spanning the gap. DNA for the CDR3: TGTGCCAGCAGTTTGGGGGGGAACACGGATCAGCCCCAGCATTTT. Translation: CASSLGGNTDQPQHF.

The chain combines TRBV6-5 with TRBJ1-5; TRBD1 matches 7 bases. The germline gives CDR1 MNHEY, CDR2 SVGAGI. The CDR3 spans 15 residues. The J segment lost 4 bases and the V segment lost 0 bases, leaving 3 bases of the junction unmatched. The CDR3 sequence: CASSYSTGTNQPQHF. For the CDR3, the DNA is TGTGCCAGCAGTTACTCGACAGGGACGAATCAGCCCCAGCATTTT.

The count of this clone is one. This rearrangement joins TRBV30 to TRBJ1-4; possibly TRBD1 for D (6 bases). Trimming left V 0 bases short and J 7 bases short, with 12 bases between. The CDR3 is 14 residues long. Germline CDR1 reads GTSNPN; CDR2 reads SVGIG (reference sequence). The CDR3 here is CAWSVGQGPEKLFF. The CDR3 DNA reads as TGTGCCTGGAGTGTCGGGCAGGGGCCTGAAAAACTGTTTTTT.

This clone was seen repeatedly, ten times or more. V and J are TRBV14 and TRBJ1-3, with D tentatively TRBD1 (5 bases). Trimming stripped 3 bases from V and 4 bases from J, with 10 bases between. There are 14 residues in the CDR3. From germline, CDR1 is SGHDN and CDR2 FVKESK. Here the CDR3 reads CASSQVGLGNTIYF. In DNA form, the CDR3 reads TGTGCCAGCAGCCAGGTGGGACTCGGAAACACCATATATTTT.

This chain joins TRBV9 and TRBJ2-3; D is unresolved. The CDR3 sequence is 15 residues long. Per the germline V gene, CDR1 is SGDLS and CDR2 is YYNGEE. Trimming shortened V by 1 base and J by 6 bases, and 15 bases separated the two germline ends. CDR3 region: CASSVSVLAADTQYF. The CDR3 nucleotides are TGTGCCAGCAGCGTAAGTGTGTTGGCCGCCGATACGCAGTATTTT.

This clone was counted only a few times. The chain uses TRBV28 and TRBJ2-1, with 9 bases identical to TRBD1. V was pared by 5 bases and J by 4 bases, with 9 bases of the junction left unmatched. Germline-derived CDR1 and CDR2 are MDHEN and SYDVKM. The CDR3 sequence is 16 residues long. This chain's CDR3 is CASSKSRDRVYNEQFF. CDR3 DNA: TGTGCCAGCAGTAAATCCCGGGACAGGGTGTACAATGAGCAGTTCTTC.